The source of this T cell receptor (beta chain) is a study of early T cells in non-severe SARS-CoV-2 infection. V lost 1 base and J 2 bases, leaving 6 bases between the germline ends. Germline assignment: CDR1 SGHDT and CDR2 YYEEEE. This CDR3 spans 13 amino acids. Each CDR3 protein gets one entry after TCRdb re-called the 5' RACE reads with MiXCR. The sample shows tens of thousands of distinct CDR3 sequences, about 6.8% of them seen only once. J is TRBJ1-1 and V is TRBV5-6, with D hard to call. The material was whole blood, obtained at baseline. This receptor was obtained from an adult who was a healthcare worker with PCR-confirmed SARS-CoV-2 infection or an uninfected control (not recorded which). The CDR3 here is CASSLTANTEAFF. As DNA, the CDR3 is TGTGCCAGCAGCTTGACAGCCAACACTGAAGCTTTCTTT.